This entry lists 8 T cell receptor beta chains sequenced from one sample in a study of tumor and adjacent non-tumor tissue in lung cancer. No cell sorting was done before RNA was extracted from the tissue. A modified ARM-PCR protocol with three rounds of nested PCR amplified TCRbeta. TCRdb reanalysed the multiplex PCR reads using MiXCR and keeps one entry per CDR3 protein. The data show roughly 140,000 distinct CDR3 sequences, with around two thirds seen just once and approximately 18% held by the top ten. Sequenced sample: lung tumor tissue. Source of these receptors: a man aged 55 to 69 with small cell lung cancer.

On this clonotype: Compared with germline, one end of the junction differs, possibly owing to a read error. The chain recombines TRBV20-1 with TRBJ1-1; 9 nucleotides match TRBD1. CDR3 length: 14 amino acids. Germline lookup yields CDR1 DFQATT and CDR2 SNEGSKA (reference sequence). The CDR3 nucleotides read TGCAGTGTTAGAGCCGGGACAGGGTACAGTGAAGCTTTCTTT. Translation: CSVRAGTGYSEAFF.

This chain joins TRBV12-3 or TRBV12-4 and TRBJ2-3; tentatively, D is TRBD1 or TRBD2 (5 bases each). CDR3 length equals 12 residues. Trimming left V 7 bases short and J 5 bases short, with 10 bases between. This CDR3 reads CASTPRGDTQYF. CDR3 DNA: TGTGCCAGCACTCCGAGGGGAGATACGCAGTATTTT.

This clonotype was seen more than once but under ten times. The junction shows a germline mismatch at one end, possibly a read error. The chain has TRBV29-1 and TRBJ1-1; TRBD1 is a possible D gene (6 bases). Germline CDR1 and CDR2: SQVTM and ANQGSEA. CDR3 length: 13 residues. Here the CDR3 reads CSVARGAGTEAFF. The CDR3, as DNA: TGCAGTGTTGCTCGGGGGGCGGGCACTGAAGCTTTCTTT.

This clonotype is a singleton in its sample. One end of the junction fails to match germline, which may point to a read error. The V call is TRBV12-3 or TRBV12-4, the J call TRBJ1-1, with D unclear. This CDR3 is 14 amino acids long. The CDR3 bases are TGTGCCAGCAGTCTCCAGTTTGGGAACACTGTAGCTTTCTTT. Protein product: CASSLQFGNTVAFF.

This clonotype was detected once. Being one base from a much bigger clone, this may be a read error. The genes are TRBV4-2 and TRBJ1-1, with D uncertain. This CDR3 is built from 13 residues. The germline CDR1 and CDR2 sequences are LGHNA and YNFKEQ. The CDR3 is CASSQDWRSETFF. The CDR3 DNA reads as TGTGCCAGCAGCCAAGATTGGCGCAGTGAAACTTTCTTT.

On this clonotype: Germline and junction disagree at one end, which may indicate a read error. This chain connects TRBV4-2 to TRBJ2-7; weak D call: TRBD2 (6 bases). The CDR3 is made up of 15 amino acids. The germline V gene has CDR1 LGHNA and CDR2 YNFKEQ. In nucleotides, the CDR3 is TGTGCCAGCAGCCAAGAAGGGACTTACCCCTACGAGCTGTACTTC. It encodes CASSQEGTYPYELYF.

A few counts support this clonotype. A much more abundant neighbour one base away suggests this may be a read error. The rearrangement uses TRBV6-6 and TRBJ2-1, with D maybe TRBD2 (6 bases). The CDR3 length is 14 residues. Germline CDR1 reads MNHNY; CDR2 reads SVGAGI (reference sequence). Here the CDR3 DNA reads TGTGCCAACAGTTACGACGGGAGAAACAATGAGCAGTTCTTC. Translation: CANSYDGRNNEQFF.

A note on this clonotype: A much more abundant neighbour one base away suggests this may be a read error. The chain has TRBV11-1 and TRBJ2-5; 7 bases map to TRBD1. The germline V gene has CDR1 SGHAT and CDR2 FQDESV (reference sequence). The CDR3 has 15 residues. CDR3 loop: CTSSLGTAQGETQYF. The CDR3 DNA reads TGTACCAGCAGCTTAGGGACAGCCCAAGGGGAGACCCAGTACTTC.